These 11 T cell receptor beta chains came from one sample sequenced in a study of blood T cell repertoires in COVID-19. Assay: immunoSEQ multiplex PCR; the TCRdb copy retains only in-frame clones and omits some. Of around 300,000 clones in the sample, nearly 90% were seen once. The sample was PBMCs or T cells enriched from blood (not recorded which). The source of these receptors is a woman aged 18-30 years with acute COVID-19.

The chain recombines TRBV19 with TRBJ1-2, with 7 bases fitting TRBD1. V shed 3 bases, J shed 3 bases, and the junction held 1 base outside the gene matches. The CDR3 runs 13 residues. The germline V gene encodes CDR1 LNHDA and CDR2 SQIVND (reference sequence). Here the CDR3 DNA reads TGTGCCAGTAGTATGGGACAGCACTATGGCTACACCTTC. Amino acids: CASSMGQHYGYTF.

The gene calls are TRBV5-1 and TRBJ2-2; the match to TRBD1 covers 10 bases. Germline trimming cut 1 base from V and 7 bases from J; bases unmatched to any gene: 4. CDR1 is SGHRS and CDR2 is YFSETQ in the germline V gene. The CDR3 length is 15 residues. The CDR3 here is CASSLRQGANGELFF. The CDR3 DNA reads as TGCGCCAGCAGCTTGAGACAGGGGGCGAACGGGGAGCTGTTTTTT.

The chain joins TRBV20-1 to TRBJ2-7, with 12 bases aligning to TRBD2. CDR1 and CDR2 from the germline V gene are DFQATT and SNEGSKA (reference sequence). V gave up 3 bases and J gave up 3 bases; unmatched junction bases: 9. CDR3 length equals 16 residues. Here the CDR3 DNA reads TGCAGTGCTAGTCCGACTAGCGGGAGCGCCCTCTACGAGCAGTACTTC. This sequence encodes CSASPTSGSALYEQYF.

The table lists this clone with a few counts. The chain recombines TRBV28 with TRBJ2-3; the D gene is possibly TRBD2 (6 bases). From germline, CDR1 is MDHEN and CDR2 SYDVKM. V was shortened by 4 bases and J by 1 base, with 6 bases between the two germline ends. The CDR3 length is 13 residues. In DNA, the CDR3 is TGTGCCAGCAGTTGGGGGGGCACAGATACGCAGTATTTT. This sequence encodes CASSWGGTDTQYF.

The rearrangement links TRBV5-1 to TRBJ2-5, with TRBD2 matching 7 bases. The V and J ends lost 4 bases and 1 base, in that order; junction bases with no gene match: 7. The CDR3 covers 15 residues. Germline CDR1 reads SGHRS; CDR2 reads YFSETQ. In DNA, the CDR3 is TGCGCCAGCAGCCAAAACCTAGCGGCCCAAGAGACCCAGTACTTC. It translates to CASSQNLAAQETQYF.

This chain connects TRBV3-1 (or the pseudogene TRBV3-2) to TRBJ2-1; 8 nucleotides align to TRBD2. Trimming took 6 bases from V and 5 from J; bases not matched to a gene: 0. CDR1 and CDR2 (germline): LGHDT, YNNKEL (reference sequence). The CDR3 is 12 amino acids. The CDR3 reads CASRGLDNEQFF. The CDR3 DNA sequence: TGTGCCAGCAGGGGACTAGACAATGAGCAGTTCTTC.

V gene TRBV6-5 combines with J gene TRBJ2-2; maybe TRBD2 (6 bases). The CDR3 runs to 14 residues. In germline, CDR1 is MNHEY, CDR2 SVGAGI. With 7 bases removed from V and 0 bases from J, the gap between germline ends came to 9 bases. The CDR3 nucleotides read TGTGCCAGCACCGGGAGCGCGAACACCGGGGAGCTGTTTTTT. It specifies CASTGSANTGELFF.

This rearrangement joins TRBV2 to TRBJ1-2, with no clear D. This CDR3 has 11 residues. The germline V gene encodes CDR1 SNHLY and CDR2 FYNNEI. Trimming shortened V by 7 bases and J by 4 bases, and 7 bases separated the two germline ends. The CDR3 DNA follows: TGTGCCAGCACATTGGCCTATGGCTACACCTTC. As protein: CASTLAYGYTF. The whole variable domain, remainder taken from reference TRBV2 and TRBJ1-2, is EPEVTQTPSHQVTQMGQEVILRCVPISNHLYFYWYRQILGQKVEFLVSFYNNEISEKSEIFDDQFSVERPDGSNFTLKIRSTKLEDSAMYFCASTLAYGYTFGSGTRLTVV.

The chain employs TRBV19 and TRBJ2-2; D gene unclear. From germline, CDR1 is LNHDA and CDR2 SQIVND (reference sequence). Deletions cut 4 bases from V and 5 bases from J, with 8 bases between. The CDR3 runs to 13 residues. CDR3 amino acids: CASSTRYTGELFF. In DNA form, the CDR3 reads TGTGCCAGTAGTACCCGTTATACCGGGGAGCTGTTTTTT.

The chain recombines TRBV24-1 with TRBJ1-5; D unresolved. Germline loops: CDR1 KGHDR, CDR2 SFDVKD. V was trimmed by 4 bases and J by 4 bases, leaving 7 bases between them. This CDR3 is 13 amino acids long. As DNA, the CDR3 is TGTGCCACCAGTGACCCAGGTAATCAGCCCCAGCATTTT. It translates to CATSDPGNQPQHF.

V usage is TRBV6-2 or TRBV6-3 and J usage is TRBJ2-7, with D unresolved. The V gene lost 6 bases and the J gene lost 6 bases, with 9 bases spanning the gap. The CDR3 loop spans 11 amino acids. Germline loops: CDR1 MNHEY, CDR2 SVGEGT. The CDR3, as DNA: TGTGCCAGCAGCCCTCTAATCGAGCAGTACTTC. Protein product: CASSPLIEQYF.